These 16 T cell receptor beta chains share one sample of origin, sequenced in a study of blood T cell repertoires in COVID-19 (dated by TCRdb to 2020 to 2022). Receptor amplification or capture employed the immunoSEQ multiplex PCR assay. TCRdb retrieved this table from immuneACCESS and kept in-frame rearrangements only. Not all clones are present; in checked studies, unresolved V genes account for under half, and no reason is known for the remainder. Within this sample are 150,000 to 180,000 clones, with about 88% of them counted one time only. The top ten clones comprise 7% to 10% of the sample. Sequencing input: peripheral blood. The origin of the receptors is a woman in her sixties or seventies with COVID-19, enrolled during active disease.

The rearrangement uses TRBV5-4 and TRBJ2-2, with TRBD1 identical over 12 bases. Germline-derived CDR1 and CDR2 are SGHNT and YYREEE (reference sequence). Germline trimming cut 2 bases from V and 8 bases from J; bases unmatched to any gene: 7. This CDR3 spans 16 amino acids. CDR3 DNA: TGTGCCAGCAGCTTCGGGACAGGGGGCGGGAGAGGGGAGCTGTTTTTT. This codes for CASSFGTGGGRGELFF.

This chain connects TRBV5-1 to TRBJ1-6; weak D call: TRBD1 (6 bases). The CDR3 sequence is 15 residues long. From germline, CDR1 is SGHRS and CDR2 YFSETQ. With 4 bases removed from V and 9 bases from J, the gap between germline ends came to 17 bases. The CDR3 DNA sequence: TGCGCCAGCAGCCCCGAACAGGGAAAGGGTTCACCCCTCCACTTT. Protein product: CASSPEQGKGSPLHF.

This clone was detected many times. This sample includes further DNA sequences coding for the same CDR3. CDR3 region: CASRGGSGNTIYF. CDR3 DNA: TGTGCCAGCAGAGGAGGGTCTGGAAACACCATATATTTT. The rearrangement links TRBV14 to TRBJ1-3; D gene unclear. Germline values: CDR1 SGHDN, CDR2 FVKESK. V lost 6 bases and J 1 base, leaving 7 bases between the germline ends. This CDR3 region has 13 residues.

The chain uses TRBV7-2 and TRBJ2-6; no clear D gene. Germline-derived CDR1 and CDR2 are SGHTA and FQGNSA. V lost 0 bases and J 2 bases, leaving 8 bases between the germline ends. The CDR3 consists of 16 residues. Here the CDR3 reads CASSLAGSAGANVLTF. The DNA for the CDR3 is TGTGCCAGCAGCTTAGCGGGCTCGGCTGGGGCCAACGTCCTGACTTTC.

V is TRBV7-3 and J is TRBJ2-2; 7 nucleotides align to TRBD1. The CDR3 contains 13 residues. With V trimmed by 4 bases and J by 5 bases, 1 base remained unmatched. Germline V gene sequence: CDR1 SGHTA, CDR2 FQGTGA. The CDR3 nucleotides read TGTGCCAGCAGCTCACAGGGGACCGGGGAGCTGTTTTTT. Translated, it gives CASSSQGTGELFF.

The chain joins TRBV12-5 to TRBJ2-5; D possibly corresponds to TRBD2 (6 bases). Trimming stripped 5 bases from V and 5 bases from J, with 15 bases between. Germline CDR1 LGHNT, CDR2 FRNRAP. This CDR3 is 14 amino acids long. CDR3 DNA sequence: TGTGCTAGTGGTCCGGGACTCCCCGGGGAGACCCAGTACTTC. Translation gives CASGPGLPGETQYF.

The gene calls are TRBV7-2 and TRBJ2-7, with D uncertain. CDR3 length: 14 residues. V dropped 0 bases and J dropped 2 bases, with 8 bases sitting between them. CDR1 and CDR2 from the germline V gene are SGHTA and FQGNSA. CDR3 DNA sequence: TGTGCCAGCAGCTTAGCCAGGTCCACCTACGAGCAGTACTTC. Encoded protein: CASSLARSTYEQYF.

The J gene is TRBJ2-2, the V gene TRBV4-1; no definite D call. V was trimmed by 8 bases and J by 3 bases, leaving 7 bases between them. The CDR3 length is 12 residues. Germline values: CDR1 MGHRA, CDR2 YSYEKL. CDR3 DNA: TGCGCCAGCTCCGCGGACACCGGGGAGCTGTTTTTT. This gives the protein CASSADTGELFF.

V and J are TRBV2 and TRBJ2-4; D is perhaps TRBD2 (6 bases). V was shortened by 9 bases and J by 5 bases, with 11 bases between the two germline ends. Germline V gives CDR1 SNHLY, CDR2 FYNNEI. The CDR3 sequence is 12 residues long. CDR3 loop: CARGTSQNIQYF. CDR3 bases: TGTGCCAGAGGGACTTCCCAAAACATTCAGTACTTC.

A few counts support this clone. This rearrangement joins TRBV3-1 (or the pseudogene TRBV3-2) to TRBJ2-1; possible D gene TRBD2, 5 bases. The V gene lost 7 bases and the J gene lost 7 bases, with 17 bases spanning the gap. The CDR3 covers 14 residues. Per the germline V gene, CDR1 is LGHDT and CDR2 is YNNKEL (reference sequence). The CDR3 region is CASTLSGGGNEQFF. In nucleotides, the CDR3 is TGTGCCAGCACTCTCAGTGGAGGAGGAAATGAGCAGTTCTTC.

The chain links TRBV6-6 to TRBJ1-1; D may be TRBD1 (6 bases). CDR1 is MNHNY and CDR2 is SVGAGI in the germline V gene (reference sequence). The CDR3 totals 16 residues. The V end lost 7 bases, the J end lost 4 bases, and 22 bases lay between the germline ends. Here the CDR3 DNA reads TGTGCCAGCAATCATCCCCTTGGGGGGGCGCCCACTGAAGCTTTCTTT. Its protein is CASNHPLGGAPTEAFF.

The gene calls are TRBV7-8 and TRBJ1-3; the match to TRBD1 covers 10 bases. With 5 bases clipped from V and 4 bases from J, the junction kept 8 bases outside the gene matches. The length of the CDR3 is 16 residues. The germline gives CDR1 SGHVS, CDR2 FQNEAQ. CDR3 coding DNA: TGTGCCAGCAGCAAGGGACAGGGGATTCAGGGAAACACCATATATTTT. Translating gives CASSKGQGIQGNTIYF.

J is TRBJ2-7 and V is TRBV6-1, with D perhaps TRBD1 (6 bases). The CDR3 extends over 15 amino acids. In germline, CDR1 is MNHNS, CDR2 SASEGT. V dropped 2 bases and J dropped 0 bases, with 11 bases sitting between them. CDR3 sequence (DNA): TGTGCCAGCAGTGAACGTTCGACAGGCTCCTACGAGCAGTACGTC. Translated, it gives CASSERSTGSYEQYV.

This CDR3 is CASSYSKRGLNYGYTF. In nucleotides, the CDR3 is TGTGCCAGCAGTTACTCGAAAAGGGGACTAAACTATGGCTACACCTTC. V gene TRBV6-2 or TRBV6-3 combines with J gene TRBJ1-2; possibly TRBD1 for D (5 bases). Germline loops: CDR1 MNHEY, CDR2 SVGEGT. The CDR3 sequence is 16 residues long. Trimming took 0 bases from V and 2 from J, leaving 13 bases between them.

The V call is TRBV3-1 (or the pseudogene TRBV3-2), the J call TRBJ1-2; 8 nucleotides agree with TRBD1. V shed 0 bases, J shed 4 bases, and the junction held 16 bases outside the gene matches. The CDR3 covers 19 residues. Germline V gives CDR1 LGHDT, CDR2 YNNKEL (reference sequence). CDR3 amino acids: CASSQDRTGRFDRGYGYTF. The DNA of the CDR3 is TGTGCCAGCAGCCAAGATCGGACAGGGCGGTTCGATCGGGGCTATGGCTACACCTTC.

The chain combines TRBV7-9 with TRBJ2-3; 12 nucleotides agree with TRBD2. Germline V gene sequence: CDR1 SEHNR, CDR2 FQNEAQ (reference sequence). V lost 5 bases and J lost 2; bases outside the gene matches: 5. The CDR3 consists of 16 residues. The CDR3 DNA reads TGTGCCAGCAGCCAATGGACTAGCGGGGCCACAGATACGCAGTATTTT. Encoded protein: CASSQWTSGATDTQYF. The variable domain in full, completed from reference TRBV7-9 and TRBJ2-3, reads DTGVSQNPRHKITKRGQNVTFRCDPISEHNRLYWYRQTLGQGPEFLTYFQNEAQLEKSRLLSDRFSAERPKGSFSTLEIQRTEQGDSAMYLCASSQWTSGATDTQYFGPGTRLTVL.